The rows below give T cell receptor beta chains drawn from one sample of a study of beta chain features in type 1 diabetes. Using immunoSEQ multiplex PCR, the repertoire was profiled, and TCRdb retains in-frame clones only, with some absent. This table holds hundreds of thousands of clones, about 12% found once. Sequencing was carried out using naive CD4+ T cells from blood. Source of these receptors: a man aged 18 to 29 in good health. CDR3s include the opening cysteine and the closing phenylalanine or tryptophan. D genes are given only for firm matches. Not all rows give a size; the values are once, few, many and, for expanded clones, a class.

v_gene: TRBV29-1; j_gene: TRBJ2-3; d_gene: TRBD1; abundance: -; CDR3aa: CSVDGVGQGGTDTQYF; CDR3nt: TGCAGCGTTGATGGTGTTGGGCAGGGGGGCACAGATACGCAGTATTTT
v_gene: TRBV13; j_gene: TRBJ2-3; d_gene: TRBD2; abundance: -; CDR3aa: CASSLGLAGGTDTQYF; CDR3nt: TGTGCCAGCAGCCTCGGACTAGCGGGAGGTACAGATACGCAGTATTTT
v_gene: TRBV28; j_gene: TRBJ2-3; d_gene: TRBD2; abundance: few; CDR3aa: CASRGAGDASTDTQYF; CDR3nt: TGTGCCAGCAGGGGCGCGGGAGACGCTAGCACAGATACGCAGTATTTT
v_gene: TRBV5-1; j_gene: TRBJ1-5; d_gene: -; abundance: few; CDR3aa: CASRASVGDQPQHF; CDR3nt: TGCGCCAGTCGGGCGAGTGTAGGGGATCAGCCCCAGCATTTT
v_gene: TRBV7-9; j_gene: TRBJ1-1; d_gene: -; abundance: -; CDR3aa: CATDSVNTEAFF; CDR3nt: TGTGCCACCGACTCAGTGAACACTGAAGCTTTCTTT
v_gene: TRBV30; j_gene: TRBJ2-1; d_gene: -; abundance: few; CDR3aa: CAWRYRGGSYNEQFF; CDR3nt: TGTGCCTGGAGGTATAGGGGCGGATCCTACAATGAGCAGTTCTTC
v_gene: TRBV7-2; j_gene: TRBJ1-2; d_gene: -; abundance: few; CDR3aa: CASSLSGHSDGYTF; CDR3nt: TGTGCCAGCAGCCTGTCAGGGCACTCGGATGGCTACACCTTC
v_gene: TRBV6-5; j_gene: TRBJ2-7; d_gene: -; abundance: few; CDR3aa: CASSYSTVGLSYEQYF; CDR3nt: TGTGCCAGCAGTTACTCGACTGTCGGACTAAGCTACGAGCAGTACTTC
v_gene: TRBV5-6; j_gene: TRBJ2-3; d_gene: -; abundance: -; CDR3aa: CATGISRTDTQYF; CDR3nt: TGTGCCACAGGGATCTCGCGCACAGATACGCAGTATTTT
v_gene: TRBV30; j_gene: TRBJ1-4; d_gene: -; abundance: -; CDR3aa: CAWNRGGSANEKLFF; CDR3nt: TGTGCCTGGAACAGAGGGGGTAGCGCTAATGAAAAACTGTTTTTT
v_gene: TRBV25-1; j_gene: TRBJ2-1; d_gene: TRBD1; abundance: few; CDR3aa: CASSSAGTGFHNEQFF; CDR3nt: TGTGCCAGCAGTTCCGCCGGGACAGGGTTCCACAATGAGCAGTTCTTC
v_gene: TRBV9; j_gene: TRBJ1-1; d_gene: -; abundance: few; CDR3aa: CASSVQGGNTEAFF; CDR3nt: TGTGCCAGCAGCGTACAGGGTGGGAACACTGAAGCTTTCTTT
v_gene: TRBV11-3; j_gene: TRBJ2-7; d_gene: TRBD1; abundance: -; CDR3aa: CASSVTRGSYEQYF; CDR3nt: TGTGCCAGCAGCGTAACCAGGGGGTCCTACGAGCAGTACTTC
v_gene: TRBV30; j_gene: TRBJ2-5; d_gene: -; abundance: few; CDR3aa: CAWRGNRVLEEQYF; CDR3nt: TGTGCCTGGAGGGGGAACAGGGTTTTGGAGGAGCAGTACTTC
v_gene: TRBV19; j_gene: TRBJ2-1; d_gene: TRBD2; abundance: -; CDR3aa: CASSIGTSGRGEQFF; CDR3nt: TGTGCCAGTAGTATAGGGACTAGCGGGAGAGGTGAGCAGTTCTTC
v_gene: TRBV10-3; j_gene: TRBJ1-2; d_gene: -; abundance: -; CDR3aa: CAISDVDRSNYGYTF; CDR3nt: TGTGCCATCAGTGATGTGGACAGATCTAACTATGGCTACACCTTC